This T cell receptor (beta chain) was retrieved from a study of blood T cell repertoires in COVID-19. Study context: Sites in the United States, Italy and Spain provided acute and convalescent COVID-19 samples.

Produced via immunoSEQ multiplex PCR; TCRdb's table is partial and in-frame only. The sample records 400,000 or so clones, 85% to 90% being singletons. The study recruited people aged roughly 18 to 100 years across around 23 US areas. The V end was cut by 1 base, the J end by 11 bases, with 21 bases between. CDR3 size: 16 residues. Germline V gene lookup returns CDR1 MNHNS and CDR2 SASEGT. The clonotype was recovered from a man younger than 45 who had recovered from COVID-19. The sequenced sample was PBMCs or T cells enriched from blood (not recorded which). V is TRBV6-1 and J is TRBJ1-5, with D possibly matching TRBD1 (5 bases). The CDR3 region has the DNA TGTGCCAGCAGTGAAGTTCTGCCCACATACCGGGGGGCCCAGCATTTT. It specifies CASSEVLPTYRGAQHF.